This entry lists 23 T cell receptor beta chains sequenced from one sample in a study of blood T cell repertoires in COVID-19. Some clones are missing from TCRdb's copy, which holds only in-frame ones; the method was immunoSEQ multiplex PCR. In the table there are 210,000 or so clones, 83% of which are singletons. Sequencing was performed on peripheral blood. The origin of the receptors is a woman aged 25 to 39 with COVID-19, enrolled during active disease.

This clone occurred a few times. The chain joins TRBV19 to TRBJ1-1; D remains ambiguous. Trimming took 4 bases from V and 0 from J, leaving 6 bases between them. Germline CDR1 is LNHDA and CDR2 is SQIVND (reference sequence). This CDR3 has 13 residues. The CDR3 DNA is TGTGCCAGTAGTACGGTATTGAACACTGAAGCTTTCTTT. Translating it yields CASSTVLNTEAFF.

A few counts support this clone. J is TRBJ1-5 and V is TRBV6-6, with D unresolved. This CDR3 is 12 amino acids long. The germline gives CDR1 MNHNY, CDR2 SVGAGI (reference sequence). Trimming removed 1 base from V and 7 bases from J, with 5 bases in between. The CDR3 spells CASSYYGQPQHF. CDR3 bases: TGTGCCAGCAGTTACTATGGCCAGCCCCAGCATTTT.

The CDR3 DNA reads TGTGCCAGCAGTTGGCAGGGGAATGAAAAACTGTTTTTT. Translated, it gives CASSWQGNEKLFF. The genes are TRBV6-6 and TRBJ1-4, with D possibly being TRBD1 (6 bases). V was clipped by 4 bases and J by 5 bases, with 8 bases between them. This CDR3 is 13 amino acids long. Germline lookup yields CDR1 MNHNY and CDR2 SVGAGI (reference sequence).

This clone was seen a few times. The chain joins TRBV19 to TRBJ1-5, with D unresolved. The CDR3 sequence is 15 residues long. V was shortened by 3 bases and J by 6 bases, with 15 bases between the two germline ends. CDR1 is LNHDA and CDR2 is SQIVND in the germline V gene (reference sequence). The CDR3 is CASSISLTGVQPQHF. CDR3 nucleotides: TGTGCCAGTAGTATTTCCCTTACCGGAGTTCAGCCCCAGCATTTT.

This chain links TRBV5-1 with TRBJ2-7; D might be TRBD1 or TRBD2, each matching 7 bases. Germline V gene sequence: CDR1 SGHRS, CDR2 YFSETQ. Trimming removed 4 bases from V and 5 bases from J, with 16 bases in between. The CDR3 is 14 amino acids. CDR3 DNA: TGCGCCAGCAGCATGGGGAGGGGGCTCGACGAGCAGTACTTC. Protein product: CASSMGRGLDEQYF.

The chain is built from TRBV7-9 and TRBJ1-1; the match to TRBD1 covers 12 bases. CDR3 length: 14 residues. Germline CDR1 SEHNR, CDR2 FQNEAQ (reference sequence). V lost 4 bases and J lost 8; bases outside the gene matches: 5. In nucleotides, the CDR3 is TGTGCCAGCAGCTGGGACAGGGGGCGTCCCGAAGCTTTCTTT. This translates into CASSWDRGRPEAFF.

The gene calls are TRBV29-1 and TRBJ2-3, with D uncertain. V was shortened by 5 bases and J by 4 bases, with 10 bases between the two germline ends. CDR3 length: 12 amino acids. Germline values: CDR1 SQVTM, CDR2 ANQGSEA. The CDR3 DNA is TGCAGCGTTCCCCGAGGCGCAGATACGCAGTATTTT. This gives the protein CSVPRGADTQYF.

The chain is built from TRBV7-9 and TRBJ2-1; TRBD2 matches at 9 bases. The CDR3 runs 17 residues. Germline CDR1 is SEHNR and CDR2 is FQNEAQ (reference sequence). J lost 6 bases, V lost 1 base, and 10 bases had no gene match. CDR3 sequence (DNA): TGTGCCAGCAGCTTAGAGGTGGTACTAGCGGGTCTCAATGAGCAGTTCTTC. Its protein is CASSLEVVLAGLNEQFF.

This clone is a singleton in its sample. V gene TRBV7-8 combines with J gene TRBJ2-1, with 8 nucleotides matching TRBD1. This CDR3 contains 13 residues. Germline lookup yields CDR1 SGHVS and CDR2 FQNEAQ. Germline trimming cut 5 bases from V and 8 bases from J; bases unmatched to any gene: 5. CDR3 DNA sequence: TGTGCCAGCAGCACCGACAGGGGCTATGAGCAGTTCTTC. Translating it yields CASSTDRGYEQFF. Full variable domain (outside the CDR3, taken from reference TRBV7-8 and TRBJ2-1): GAGVSQSPRYKVAKRGQDVALRCDPISGHVSLFWYQQALGQGPEFLTYFQNEAQLDKSGLPSDRFFAERPEGSVSTLKIQRTQQEDSAVYLCASSTDRGYEQFFGPGTRLTVL.

The chain employs TRBV19 and TRBJ2-7; D perhaps matches TRBD2 (5 bases). Trimming left V 8 bases short and J 2 bases short, with 13 bases between. This CDR3 has 13 residues. Germline V gene lookup returns CDR1 LNHDA and CDR2 SQIVND (reference sequence). The CDR3 DNA reads TGTGCCAGTTCCGCCGGGATAACCTACGAGCAGTACTTC. Translation: CASSAGITYEQYF.

V and J are TRBV5-3 and TRBJ2-7; 9 bases fit TRBD2. TRBV5-3 is filed as an ORF, its function uncertain. V trimming: 4 bases; J trimming: 0 bases; junction bases outside the gene matches: 14. CDR3 size: 18 residues. CDR3 DNA: TGTGCCAGAAGCCGGCTAGCGGGAAAGAGAAGGAGCTCCTACGAGCAGTACTTC. Translating it yields CARSRLAGKRRSSYEQYF.

This clone was recorded once. This chain uses TRBV5-6 with TRBJ2-1; D perhaps matches TRBD1 (6 bases). The germline gives CDR1 SGHDT, CDR2 YYEEEE. Trimming stripped 1 base from V and 0 bases from J, with 11 bases between. The CDR3 covers 16 residues. The CDR3 loop is CASSLFSGHSYNEQFF. As DNA, the CDR3 is TGTGCCAGCAGCTTGTTCTCGGGACACTCCTACAATGAGCAGTTCTTC.

This chain connects TRBV7-4 to TRBJ2-7, with 11 bases aligning to TRBD2. Germline CDR1 is SGHVT and CDR2 is SQSDAQ. CDR3 length equals 16 residues. With 1 base clipped from V and 3 bases from J, the junction kept 5 bases outside the gene matches. The CDR3: CASSLGSGLAVYEQYF. CDR3 coding DNA: TGTGCCAGCAGCTTAGGGTCGGGACTAGCGGTCTACGAGCAGTACTTC.

The rearrangement uses TRBV7-3 and TRBJ2-2; weak D call: TRBD2 (6 bases). CDR1 and CDR2 from the germline V gene are SGHTA and FQGTGA. Trimming removed 5 bases at V and 0 bases at J, with 13 bases between. The CDR3 runs to 16 residues. The CDR3 loop is CASSPNGGTNTGELFF. In DNA, the CDR3 is TGTGCCAGCAGCCCAAACGGCGGGACGAACACCGGGGAGCTGTTTTTT.

The chain links TRBV2 to TRBJ1-5, with 8 bases that match TRBD1. With 9 bases clipped from V and 2 bases from J, the junction kept 3 bases outside the gene matches. This CDR3 has 13 amino acids. Germline CDR1 reads SNHLY; CDR2 reads FYNNEI. CDR3 sequence: CASLQGGNQPQHF. CDR3 DNA: TGTGCCAGTTTACAGGGGGGCAATCAGCCCCAGCATTTT.

This chain connects TRBV5-5 to TRBJ1-2; 7 bases line up with TRBD1. This CDR3 is 17 amino acids long. Per germline, CDR1 SGHKS and CDR2 YYEKEE (reference sequence). J gave up 4 bases and V 2 bases, and 14 bases lay outside the gene matches. The CDR3 DNA reads as TGTGCCAGCAGCTTTCAAGGGGGCCGCCTAAACTCCTATGGCTACACCTTC. Amino acid sequence: CASSFQGGRLNSYGYTF. Using reference TRBV5-5 and TRBJ1-2 for the parts outside the CDR3, the full variable domain is DAGVTQSPTHLIKTRGQQVTLRCSPISGHKSVSWYQQVLGQGPQFIFQYYEKEERGRGNFPDRFSARQFPNYSSELNVNALLLGDSALYLCASSFQGGRLNSYGYTFGSGTRLTVV.

The chain's CDR3 is CASQRQGEETQYF. The CDR3 nucleotides read TGCGCCAGCCAGAGACAGGGCGAAGAGACCCAGTACTTC. The chain uses TRBV4-3 and TRBJ2-5; 7 bases agree with TRBD1. Germline assignment: CDR1 LGHNA and CDR2 YSLEER. The CDR3 consists of 13 residues. V shed 8 bases and J 3 bases; nucleotides not matched to a gene: 6.

The genes are TRBV5-5 and TRBJ1-1; 9 bases agree with TRBD1. CDR1 is SGHKS, CDR2 YYEKEE, per germline (reference sequence). The CDR3 is 13 amino acids. V shed 0 bases, J shed 11 bases, and the junction held 5 bases outside the gene matches. For the CDR3, the DNA is TGTGCCAGCAGCTTGGGGGGACAGGGCGAGGCTTTCTTT. Its translation is CASSLGGQGEAFF.

This chain connects TRBV6-5 to TRBJ2-1; 14 bases match TRBD2. CDR1 is MNHEY and CDR2 is SVGAGI in the germline V gene. There are 15 residues in the CDR3. Trimming cost V 6 bases and J 5 bases; bases outside gene matches: 3. CDR3 sequence: CASRTSGGADNEQFF. The CDR3, as DNA: TGTGCCAGCAGGACTAGCGGGGGGGCAGACAATGAGCAGTTCTTC.

This chain uses TRBV7-9 with TRBJ2-1; D is ambiguous. The CDR3 sequence is 10 residues long. Germline CDR1 and CDR2: SEHNR and FQNEAQ (reference sequence). V lost 6 bases to trimming and J lost 7 bases, with 4 bases between them. For the CDR3, the DNA is TGTGCCAGCAGTCGTAATGAGCAGTTCTTC. Amino acids: CASSRNEQFF.

The CDR3 here is CASSQRRGIDEQYF. Written as DNA, the CDR3 is TGCGCCAGCAGCCAACGGCGAGGGATTGACGAGCAGTACTTC. V and J are TRBV4-3 and TRBJ2-7, with a tentative D call TRBD2 (5 bases). Between the trimmed V and J ends, which lost 2 bases and 5 bases, there was a span of 13 bases. Germline lookup yields CDR1 LGHNA and CDR2 YSLEER. This CDR3 has 14 residues.

There are a few counts of this clone. In nucleotides, the CDR3 is TGTGCCAGCAGCTTGGGGACATTAGACGCAGGAAACACCATATATTTT. It is translated as CASSLGTLDAGNTIYF. This chain uses TRBV7-3 with TRBJ1-3; D is possibly TRBD1 (6 bases). CDR1 and CDR2 (germline): SGHTA, FQGTGA. The CDR3 consists of 16 residues. Trimming removed 3 bases from V and 4 bases from J, with 16 bases in between.

This clone was seen just once. This sequence joins TRBV19 and TRBJ1-5, with a weak D call TRBD1 (6 bases). The CDR3 length is 15 residues. The V gene's germline CDR1 is LNHDA and CDR2 SQIVND (reference sequence). V was clipped by 7 bases and J by 0 bases, with 13 bases between them. The CDR3 bases are TGTGCCAGTAAACCGGGACACCCTAGCAATCAGCCCCAGCATTTT. Encoded protein: CASKPGHPSNQPQHF.